Described below is a single T cell receptor beta chain sequence and its context. The data were obtained in a study of blood T cell repertoires in COVID-19. Per the original methods: Amplification of reference gene primers was used by the study to estimate nucleated cell counts. The data were produced by immunoSEQ multiplex PCR, yet TCRdb's version contains in-frame clones alone and is incomplete. V and J calls and clone size come straight from that table; D and trimming were deduced from the DNA. This table holds under 250,000 clones, 75% to 85% found once. Sequenced input: peripheral blood. The TCR comes from a woman aged 70-85 years with acute or convalescent COVID-19.

The CDR3: CASSLSREKLFF. The DNA of the CDR3 is TGTGCCAGCAGTCTATCGAGGGAAAAACTGTTTTTT. The gene calls are TRBV6-5 and TRBJ1-4; D gene unclear. This CDR3 has 12 residues. CDR1 MNHEY and CDR2 SVGAGI come from the germline V gene. Trimming cost V 5 bases and J 8 bases, with 9 bases left between them.